Below are 7 T cell receptor beta chains sequenced from a single sample in a study of metastatic and nonmetastatic thyroid tumors. No treatment of any kind had been given to any patient before thyroid surgery. TCRdb re-processed the PCR reads through MiXCR. This sample has under 30,000 clones; approximately 22% occur once, and the top ten carry about two fifths. Material: blood. These receptors all come from a female donor with papillary thyroid cancer or a benign thyroid nodule (not recorded which). Some clones in this sample may be carry-over from other donors' samples.

This clone was picked up a small number of times. The J gene is TRBJ2-7, the V gene TRBV19; possible D gene TRBD2, 6 bases. The germline CDR1 and CDR2 sequences are LNHDA and SQIVND (reference sequence). This CDR3 has 14 residues. V shed 5 bases and J shed 4 bases, with 15 bases lying between them. CDR3 DNA: TGTGCCAGTAGTTGGGGAGTAGGGACTTACGAGCAGTACTTC. This gives the protein CASSWGVGTYEQYF. Full variable domain (remainder filled in from reference TRBV19 and TRBJ2-7): DGGITQSPKYLFRKEGQNVTLSCEQNLNHDAMYWYRQDPGQGLRLIYYSQIVNDFQKGDIAEGYSVSREKKESFPLTVTSAQKNPTAFYLCASSWGVGTYEQYFGPGTRLTVT.

This clone occurred many times. The chain has TRBV11-2 and TRBJ2-1; the match to TRBD1 covers 7 bases. J was trimmed by 4 bases and V by 5 bases; bases with no gene match: 17. Germline V CDR1 and CDR2: SGHAT, FQNNGV. This CDR3 is built from 18 residues. The CDR3: CASSAIWGLGTDYNEQFF. The CDR3 region has the DNA TGTGCCAGCAGCGCGATCTGGGGTTTGGGGACAGATTACAATGAGCAGTTCTTC.

J is TRBJ1-1 and V is TRBV18; no reliable D call. Deletions cut 2 bases from V and 7 bases from J, with 14 bases between. Germline lookup yields CDR1 KGHSH and CDR2 LQKENI. This CDR3 contains 14 residues. CDR3 protein: CASSPEVQDDEAFF. The CDR3 nucleotides read TGTGCCAGCTCACCAGAGGTTCAGGACGATGAAGCTTTCTTT.

This clone has ten or more counts. J is TRBJ1-5 and V is TRBV12-3 or TRBV12-4; D unclear. The ends were cut back, 5 bases at V and 3 bases at J, with 11 bases in the middle. The CDR3 sequence is 14 residues long. In DNA form, the CDR3 reads TGTGCCAGCAGTGCCGGCATTAACAATCAGCCCCAGCATTTT. This sequence encodes CASSAGINNQPQHF.

This clone appeared many times. The V and J genes are TRBV7-9 and TRBJ1-1; no reliable D call. The CDR3 has 13 amino acids. Germline CDR1 and CDR2: SEHNR and FQNEAQ (reference sequence). With 5 bases removed from V and 0 bases from J, the gap between germline ends came to 7 bases. CDR3 nucleotides: TGTGCCAGCAGCCCCACCATGAACACTGAAGCTTTCTTT. Amino acid sequence: CASSPTMNTEAFF.

This clone was recorded many times. The rearrangement links TRBV18 to TRBJ2-1; 7 bases align to TRBD2. The germline CDR1 and CDR2 sequences are KGHSH and LQKENI. V dropped 4 bases and J dropped 8; count of bases not matched to a gene: 8. CDR3 length equals 14 residues. The CDR3 protein is CASSLSGGRDEQFF. CDR3 in DNA: TGTGCCAGCTCACTCTCTGGTGGGAGGGATGAGCAGTTCTTC.

This clone has only a few counts. The rearrangement links TRBV6-1 to TRBJ1-6, with TRBD1 matching over 7 bases. Germline-derived CDR1 and CDR2 are MNHNS and SASEGT. The length of the CDR3 is 16 residues. After removal of 2 bases from V and 7 bases from J, the junction contained 8 bases not matched to a gene. CDR3 bases: TGTGCCAGCAGTGAAAGCGTAAGGACAGGCAATTCACCCCTCCACTTT. This sequence encodes CASSESVRTGNSPLHF.